One TCR beta chain is described in this entry. These data are taken from a study of blood T cell repertoires in COVID-19. Clones were sequenced by immunoSEQ multiplex PCR, and TCRdb holds only the in-frame ones, with some missing. The data contain fewer than 300,000 clones, nearly 85% of them seen just once; the ten biggest clones take up 8% to 9.5%. This CDR3 comprises 14 residues. In germline, CDR1 is MNHEY, CDR2 SVGAGI. Trimming took off 5 bases at V and 6 bases at J, with 13 bases between the two ends. The receptor comes from a human donor in a cohort sampled during active COVID-19. Sequenced: peripheral blood. V usage is TRBV6-5 and J usage is TRBJ2-2, with D maybe TRBD1 (6 bases). The CDR3 DNA sequence: TGTGCCAGCAGTAAACAGGGTGGGGCCGGGGAGCTGTTTTTT. Translation: CASSKQGGAGELFF.